This TCR beta chain was identified during a study of beta chain features in type 1 diabetes. What was sequenced were expressed TCRB transcripts, since all of the isolated RNA had been reverse transcribed. Only in-frame clones appear in the TCRdb table, and some are missing; sequencing was by immunoSEQ multiplex PCR. The sample comprises 150,000 to 200,000 clones, about 9.1% of which are singletons, and approximately 2.3% rests with the top ten. The CDR3 totals 14 residues. V shed 4 bases, J shed 6 bases, and the junction held 6 bases outside the gene matches. Germline-derived CDR1 and CDR2 are SGHDT and YYEEEE.

The V call is TRBV5-6, the J call TRBJ1-4, with 7 bases identical to TRBD1. This receptor was taken from a young woman in good health. Input material: central memory CD4+ T cells from blood. The CDR3 protein is CASSVTGTDEKLFF. Here the CDR3 DNA reads TGTGCCAGCAGCGTCACAGGGACAGATGAAAAACTGTTTTTT.